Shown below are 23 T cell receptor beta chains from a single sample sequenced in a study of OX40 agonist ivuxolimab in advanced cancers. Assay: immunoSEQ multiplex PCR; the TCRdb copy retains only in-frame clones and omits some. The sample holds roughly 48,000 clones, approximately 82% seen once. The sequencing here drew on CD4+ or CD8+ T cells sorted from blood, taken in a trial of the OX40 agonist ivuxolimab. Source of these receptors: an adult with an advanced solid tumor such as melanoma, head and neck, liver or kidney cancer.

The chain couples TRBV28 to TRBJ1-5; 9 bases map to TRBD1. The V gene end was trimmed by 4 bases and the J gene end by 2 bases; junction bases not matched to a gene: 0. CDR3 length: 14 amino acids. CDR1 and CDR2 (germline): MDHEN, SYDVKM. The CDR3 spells CASSWDRGNQPQHF. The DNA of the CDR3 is TGTGCCAGCAGTTGGGACAGGGGCAATCAGCCCCAGCATTTT.

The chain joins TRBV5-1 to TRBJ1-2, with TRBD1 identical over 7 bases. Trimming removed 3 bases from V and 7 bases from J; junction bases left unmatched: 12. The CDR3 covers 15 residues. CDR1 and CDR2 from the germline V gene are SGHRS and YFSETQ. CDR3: CASSSIPDPGGGYTF. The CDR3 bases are TGCGCCAGCAGCTCTATTCCGGACCCAGGGGGTGGCTACACCTTC.

CDR3 DNA: TGTGCCAGCAGCTTGGGACGGGCGGACACCGGGGAGCTGTTTTTT. It specifies CASSLGRADTGELFF. This chain links TRBV7-8 with TRBJ2-2, with D perhaps TRBD1 or TRBD2 (5 bases each). Germline V gene sequence: CDR1 SGHVS, CDR2 FQNEAQ. Trimming left V 3 bases short and J 3 bases short, with 11 bases between. The CDR3 is 15 residues long.

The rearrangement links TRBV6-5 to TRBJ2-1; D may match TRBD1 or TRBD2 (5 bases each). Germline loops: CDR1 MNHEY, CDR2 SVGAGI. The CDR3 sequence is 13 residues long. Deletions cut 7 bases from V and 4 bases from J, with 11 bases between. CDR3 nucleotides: TGTGCCAGCATGGGACGGTTTTACAATGAGCAGTTCTTC. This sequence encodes CASMGRFYNEQFF.

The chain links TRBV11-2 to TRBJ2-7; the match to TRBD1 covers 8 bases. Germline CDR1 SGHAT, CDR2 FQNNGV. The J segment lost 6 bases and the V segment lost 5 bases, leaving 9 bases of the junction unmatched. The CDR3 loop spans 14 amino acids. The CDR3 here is CASSPGTGFSEQYF. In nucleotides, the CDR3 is TGTGCCAGCAGCCCCGGGACAGGCTTTTCCGAGCAGTACTTC.

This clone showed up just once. CDR3 sequence (DNA): TGTGCCAGCAGCTTGATCAGGGAACTGGGTGGCTACACCTTC. As protein: CASSLIRELGGYTF. This chain uses TRBV5-6 with TRBJ1-2; tentatively, D is TRBD1 (5 bases). V lost 1 base to trimming and J lost 7 bases, with 14 bases between them. This CDR3 contains 14 residues. Germline loops: CDR1 SGHDT, CDR2 YYEEEE. The full variable domain, its missing parts supplied by reference TRBV5-6 and TRBJ1-2, is DAGVTQSPTHLIKTRGQQVTLRCSPKSGHDTVSWYQQALGQGPQFIFQYYEEEERQRGNFPDRFSGHQFPNYSSELNVNALLLGDSALYLCASSLIRELGGYTFGSGTRLTVV.

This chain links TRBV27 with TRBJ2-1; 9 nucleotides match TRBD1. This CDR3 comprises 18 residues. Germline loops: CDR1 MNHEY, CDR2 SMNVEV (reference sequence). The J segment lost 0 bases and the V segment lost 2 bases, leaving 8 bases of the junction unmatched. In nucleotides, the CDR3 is TGTGCCAGCAGTTTAGGGTGGGGACAGGGTAGCTCCTACAATGAGCAGTTCTTC. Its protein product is CASSLGWGQGSSYNEQFF.

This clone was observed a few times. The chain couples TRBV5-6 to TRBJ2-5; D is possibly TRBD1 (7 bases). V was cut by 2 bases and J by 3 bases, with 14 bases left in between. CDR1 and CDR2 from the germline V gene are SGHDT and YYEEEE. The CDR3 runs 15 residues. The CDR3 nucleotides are TGTGCCAGCAGCTTCCGGGGCGGGACAGAAGAGACCCAGTACTTC. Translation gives CASSFRGGTEETQYF.

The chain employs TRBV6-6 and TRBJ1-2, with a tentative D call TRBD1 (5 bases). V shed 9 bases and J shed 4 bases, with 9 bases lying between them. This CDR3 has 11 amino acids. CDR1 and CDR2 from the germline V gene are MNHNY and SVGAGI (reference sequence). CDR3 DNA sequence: TGTGCCAGTAGGGGAGGCTATGGCTACACCTTC. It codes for CASRGGYGYTF.

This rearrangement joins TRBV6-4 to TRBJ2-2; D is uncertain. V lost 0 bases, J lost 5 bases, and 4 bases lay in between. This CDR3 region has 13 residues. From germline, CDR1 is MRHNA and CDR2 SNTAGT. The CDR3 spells CASSDSETGELFF. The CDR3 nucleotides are TGTGCCAGCAGTGACTCTGAGACCGGGGAGCTGTTTTTT.

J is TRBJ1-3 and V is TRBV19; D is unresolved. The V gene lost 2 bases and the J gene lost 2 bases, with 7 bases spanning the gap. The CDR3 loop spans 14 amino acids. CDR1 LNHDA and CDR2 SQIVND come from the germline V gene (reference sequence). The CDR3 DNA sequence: TGTGCCAGTAGTATAAGTTCCGCTGGAAACACCATATATTTT. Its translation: CASSISSAGNTIYF.

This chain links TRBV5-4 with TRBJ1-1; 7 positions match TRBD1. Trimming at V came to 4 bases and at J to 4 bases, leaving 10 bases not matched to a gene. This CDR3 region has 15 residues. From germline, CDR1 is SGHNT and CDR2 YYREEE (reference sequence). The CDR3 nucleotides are TGTGCCAGCAGCCAGACAGGGTCAGTAGCCACTGAAGCTTTCTTT. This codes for CASSQTGSVATEAFF.

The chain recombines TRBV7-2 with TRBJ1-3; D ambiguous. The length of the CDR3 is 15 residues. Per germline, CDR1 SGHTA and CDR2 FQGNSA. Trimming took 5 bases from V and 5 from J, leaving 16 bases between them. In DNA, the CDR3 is TGTGCCAGCAGCGTAGAGTACAGCCCAAGAAACACCATATATTTT. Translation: CASSVEYSPRNTIYF. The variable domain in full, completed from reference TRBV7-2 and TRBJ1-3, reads GAGVSQSPSNKVTEKGKDVELRCDPISGHTALYWYRQSLGQGLEFLIYFQGNSAPDKSGLPSDRFSAERTGGSVSTLTIQRTQQEDSAVYLCASSVEYSPRNTIYFGEGSWLTVV.

CDR3 DNA sequence: TGTGCCACCAGCAGAGAAGGAAGCGTTTATGGCTACACCTTC. Its translation is CATSREGSVYGYTF. The J gene is TRBJ1-2, the V gene TRBV15; the D is unclear. With 0 bases removed from V and 5 bases from J, the gap between germline ends came to 10 bases. This CDR3 comprises 14 residues. Germline lookup yields CDR1 LNHNV and CDR2 YYDKDF (reference sequence). The full variable domain, in which reference TRBV15 and TRBJ1-2 provide the parts outside the CDR3, is DAMVIQNPRYQVTQFGKPVTLSCSQTLNHNVMYWYQQKSSQAPKLLFHYYDKDFNNEADTPDNFQSRRPNTSFCFLDIRSPGLGDTAMYLCATSREGSVYGYTFGSGTRLTVV.

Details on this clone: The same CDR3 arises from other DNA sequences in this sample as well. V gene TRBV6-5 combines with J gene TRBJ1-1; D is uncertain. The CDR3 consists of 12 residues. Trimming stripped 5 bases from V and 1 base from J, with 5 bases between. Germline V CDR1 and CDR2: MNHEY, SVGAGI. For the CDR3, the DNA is TGTGCCAGCAGTCAGAGGAACACTGAAGCTTTCTTT. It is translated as CASSQRNTEAFF.

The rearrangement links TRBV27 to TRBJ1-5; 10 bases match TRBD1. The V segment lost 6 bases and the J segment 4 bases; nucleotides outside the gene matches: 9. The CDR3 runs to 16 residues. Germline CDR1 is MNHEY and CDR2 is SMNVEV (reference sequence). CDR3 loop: CASRSRDRGWNQPQHF. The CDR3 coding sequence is TGTGCCAGCAGATCCCGGGACAGGGGTTGGAATCAGCCCCAGCATTTT.

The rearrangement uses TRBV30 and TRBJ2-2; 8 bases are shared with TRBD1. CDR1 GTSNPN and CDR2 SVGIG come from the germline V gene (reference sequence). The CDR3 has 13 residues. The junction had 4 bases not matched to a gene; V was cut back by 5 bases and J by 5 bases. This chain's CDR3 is CAWDRGGTGELFF. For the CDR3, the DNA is TGTGCCTGGGACAGGGGAGGTACCGGGGAGCTGTTTTTT.

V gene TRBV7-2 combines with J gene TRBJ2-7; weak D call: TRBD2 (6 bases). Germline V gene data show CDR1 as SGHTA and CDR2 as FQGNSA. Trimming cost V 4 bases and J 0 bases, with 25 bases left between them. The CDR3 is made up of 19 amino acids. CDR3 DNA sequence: TGTGCCAGCAGCTGGCGGGGCCCGCAGAGCTCAGGTTACTCCTACGAGCAGTACTTC. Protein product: CASSWRGPQSSGYSYEQYF.

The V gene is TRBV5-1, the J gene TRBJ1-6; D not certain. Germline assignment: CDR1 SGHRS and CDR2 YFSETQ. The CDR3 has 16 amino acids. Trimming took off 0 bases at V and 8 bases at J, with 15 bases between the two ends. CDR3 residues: CASSLVSHAEDSPLHF. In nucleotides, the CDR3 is TGCGCCAGCAGCTTGGTTTCCCACGCGGAGGATTCACCCCTCCACTTT.

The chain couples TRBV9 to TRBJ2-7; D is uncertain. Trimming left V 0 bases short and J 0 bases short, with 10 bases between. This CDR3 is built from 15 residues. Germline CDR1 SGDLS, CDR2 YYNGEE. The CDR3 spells CASSVGATDSYEQYF. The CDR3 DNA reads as TGTGCCAGCAGCGTAGGCGCGACGGACTCCTACGAGCAGTACTTC.

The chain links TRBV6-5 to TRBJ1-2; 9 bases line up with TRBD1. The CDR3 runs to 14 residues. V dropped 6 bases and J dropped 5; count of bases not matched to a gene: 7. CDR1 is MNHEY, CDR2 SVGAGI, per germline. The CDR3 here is CASSRDRVGYGYTF. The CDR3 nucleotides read TGTGCCAGCAGCCGGGACAGGGTAGGATATGGCTACACCTTC.

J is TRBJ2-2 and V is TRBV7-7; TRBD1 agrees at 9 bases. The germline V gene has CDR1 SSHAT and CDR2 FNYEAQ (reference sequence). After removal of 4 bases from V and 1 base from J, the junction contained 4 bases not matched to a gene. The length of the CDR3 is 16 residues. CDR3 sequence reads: CASSSDRGVNTGELFF. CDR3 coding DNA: TGTGCCAGCAGCTCGGACAGGGGTGTGAACACCGGGGAGCTGTTTTTT.

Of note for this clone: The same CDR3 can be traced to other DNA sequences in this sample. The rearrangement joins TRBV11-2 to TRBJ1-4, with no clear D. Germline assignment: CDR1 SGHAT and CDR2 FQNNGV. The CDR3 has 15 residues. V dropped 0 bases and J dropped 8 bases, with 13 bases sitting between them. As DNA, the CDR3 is TGTGCCAGCAGCTTAGATCGGGGATTCCGGGAAAAACTGTTTTTT. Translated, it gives CASSLDRGFREKLFF.